The TCR beta chain described here comes from a study of blood T cell repertoires in COVID-19. Study summary: The origin of the acute and convalescent COVID-19 samples was the United States, Italy and Spain. The analysed material was cDNA or gDNA that came from T cells, B-cell-depleted T cells, or PBMCs.

Authors' processing steps: Scientists estimated how many nucleated cells there were by amplifying reference gene primers. Repertoires were generated with immunoSEQ multiplex PCR, while TCRdb's copy carries only in-frame clones and drops some. V and J calls and clone size come straight from that table; D and trimming were deduced from the DNA. The profile shows 210,000 or so clones, roughly 87% of them singletons. The germline gives CDR1 WNHNN, CDR2 SYGVQD (reference sequence). The CDR3 has 14 amino acids. V gave up 0 bases and J gave up 1 base, with 7 bases separating them. Sequencing was done on a sample of peripheral blood. The gene calls are TRBV10-1 and TRBJ2-7, with D perhaps TRBD1 (6 bases). This TCR was recovered from a woman aged 18-29 years who had recovered from COVID-19. In DNA form, the CDR3 reads TGCGCCAGCAGTGAGTCCACAGGGTCCTACGAGCAGTACTTC. This gives the protein CASSESTGSYEQYF.